Each of the 21 T cell receptor beta chains below was sequenced from the same sample in a study of monozygotic twins with inflammatory bowel disease (dated by TCRdb to between 2019 and 2020). The method was 5' RACE. Sequencing was carried out with an Illumina HiSeq 2500. One entry per CDR3 protein sequence results from the TCRdb reprocessing of the reads, with DNA left out. The sample's records list approximately 390,000 distinct CDR3 sequences. The ten top clones hold more than 2% of the sample. The specimen was blood. Every receptor here comes from a human donor with ulcerative colitis or Crohn's disease, or a healthy co-twin of an affected twin (not recorded which).

The chain recombines TRBV7-3 with TRBJ2-2; no DNA is available, so the TRBD1 call from TCRdb remains unchecked. CDR1 SGHTA and CDR2 FQGTGA come from the germline V gene. This CDR3 spans 16 amino acids. The CDR3 region is CASSPAGSRNTGELFF.

The rearrangement joins TRBV4-3 to TRBJ2-3; checking the TCRdb D call of TRBD1 is not possible without DNA. The CDR3 is 16 residues long. The germline CDR1 and CDR2 sequences are LGHNA and YSLEER. The CDR3 spells CASPCAGPRGTDTQYF.

Here the CDR3 reads CASSWRVTSGAETQYF. The rearrangement uses TRBV5-1 and TRBJ2-5; TCRdb calls TRBD1, which cannot be checked without DNA. Per the germline V gene, CDR1 is SGHRS and CDR2 is YFSETQ. The CDR3 runs 16 residues.

The chain is built from TRBV10-3 and TRBJ1-2; TCRdb calls TRBD1, which cannot be checked without DNA. There are 12 residues in the CDR3. Germline CDR1 reads ENHRY; CDR2 reads SYGVKD. CDR3 amino acids: CAISEDSYGYTF.

The chain recombines TRBV9 with TRBJ2-1; without DNA, the TCRdb call of TRBD2 cannot be checked. CDR3 size: 16 residues. Germline-derived CDR1 and CDR2 are SGDLS and YYNGEE. The CDR3 reads CASSVVGGGLYNEQFF. The entire variable domain, with the rest obtained from reference TRBV9 and TRBJ2-1, is as follows: DSGVTQTPKHLITATGQRVTLRCSPRSGDLSVYWYQQSLDQGLQFLIQYYNGEERAKGNILERFSAQQFPDLHSELNLSSLELGDSALYFCASSVVGGGLYNEQFFGPGTRLTVL.

V and J are TRBV12-3 or TRBV12-4 and TRBJ2-7; no DNA is available, so the TRBD1 call from TCRdb remains unchecked. This CDR3 spans 14 amino acids. CDR3 in amino acids: CASSFSGQGNEQYF.

The chain carries TRBV12-3 or TRBV12-4 and TRBJ2-3. The CDR3 has 12 amino acids. CDR3 residues: CASSSSRGTQYF.

This rearrangement joins TRBV7-2 to TRBJ2-7; TCRdb's assignment of TRBD2 cannot be checked, as there is no DNA. Germline assignment: CDR1 SGHTA and CDR2 FQGNSA. This CDR3 is 16 amino acids long. The chain's CDR3 is CASRGLAGPDRGEQYF.

This sequence joins TRBV12-3 or TRBV12-4 and TRBJ1-1. The CDR3 covers 15 residues. The chain's CDR3 is CASTPSSAVNTEAFF.

The J gene is TRBJ2-7, the V gene TRBV20-1; there is no DNA to check the TCRdb D call of TRBD1. Looked up from germline, CDR1 is DFQATT and CDR2 is SNEGSKA (reference sequence). The CDR3 extends over 13 amino acids. CDR3 region: CSARDGGGYEQYF.

The chain couples TRBV7-2 to TRBJ1-6. This CDR3 has 15 amino acids. CDR1 and CDR2 (germline): SGHTA, FQGNSA. Here the CDR3 reads CASSLAVTYNSPLHF.

The V gene is TRBV7-9, the J gene TRBJ2-7. CDR1 is SEHNR and CDR2 is FQNEAQ in the germline V gene (reference sequence). The CDR3 contains 13 residues. This CDR3 reads CASSLERVYEQYF.

The chain uses TRBV25-1 and TRBJ2-5; the D call from TCRdb, TRBD1, cannot be confirmed without DNA. The CDR3 runs to 15 residues. Germline CDR1 is MGHDK and CDR2 is SYGVNS. The CDR3 loop is CASSGLQGSVETQYF.

The V and J genes are TRBV7-9 and TRBJ2-1. CDR1 SEHNR and CDR2 FQNEAQ come from the germline V gene (reference sequence). CDR3 length: 14 amino acids. The CDR3 here is CASSFLDSYNEQFF.

The chain carries TRBV7-2 and TRBJ2-2; TCRdb selects TRBD1, and the lack of DNA leaves this call unchecked. Germline CDR1 and CDR2: SGHTA and FQGNSA. This CDR3 is 15 amino acids long. This CDR3 reads CASSLDNRDTEELFF. The variable domain in full, with the rest retrieved from reference TRBV7-2 and TRBJ2-2, is GAGVSQSPSNKVTEKGKDVELRCDPISGHTALYWYRQSLGQGLEFLIYFQGNSAPDKSGLPSDRFSAERTGGSVSTLTIQRTQQEDSAVYLCASSLDNRDTEELFFGEGSRLTVL.

This sequence joins TRBV6-1 and TRBJ2-1; absent DNA, TCRdb's TRBD2 call cannot be checked. CDR3 length: 15 residues. Germline CDR1 reads MNHNS; CDR2 reads SASEGT. The chain's CDR3 is CASSKAGGPGNEQFF.

This chain links TRBV10-3 with TRBJ2-3; the D call from TCRdb, TRBD2, cannot be confirmed without DNA. Germline V gene sequence: CDR1 ENHRY, CDR2 SYGVKD. The CDR3 consists of 13 residues. CDR3 amino acids: CAISAGEADTQYF.

This sequence joins TRBV12-3 or TRBV12-4 and TRBJ2-1; absent DNA, TCRdb's TRBD1 call cannot be checked. The CDR3 is 13 residues long. The CDR3 loop reads CASSPWGGNEQFF.

The chain recombines TRBV7-9 with TRBJ2-5. CDR3 size: 16 residues. Germline values: CDR1 SEHNR, CDR2 FQNEAQ (reference sequence). The CDR3 is CASSLGLNSNQETQYF.

The CDR3 protein is CASTGGGTTYYEQYF. V gene TRBV11-2 combines with J gene TRBJ2-7; the TCRdb D gene call, TRBD2, has no DNA to confirm it. The CDR3 has 15 residues. Germline lookup yields CDR1 SGHAT and CDR2 FQNNGV.

The chain links TRBV27 to TRBJ2-7. The CDR3 is 13 amino acids. CDR1 MNHEY and CDR2 SMNVEV come from the germline V gene (reference sequence). Here the CDR3 reads CASSSPYRHEQYF.